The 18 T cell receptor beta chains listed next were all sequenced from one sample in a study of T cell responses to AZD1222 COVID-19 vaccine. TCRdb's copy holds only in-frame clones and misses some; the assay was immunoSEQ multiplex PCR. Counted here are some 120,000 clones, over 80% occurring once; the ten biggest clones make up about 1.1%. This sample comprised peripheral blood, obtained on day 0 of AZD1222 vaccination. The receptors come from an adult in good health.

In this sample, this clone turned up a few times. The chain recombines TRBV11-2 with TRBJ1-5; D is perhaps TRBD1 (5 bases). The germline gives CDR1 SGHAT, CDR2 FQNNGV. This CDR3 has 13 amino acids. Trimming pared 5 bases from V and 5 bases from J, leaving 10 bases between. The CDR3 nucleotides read TGTGCCAGCAGCCTTGTACAGGATCAGCCCCAGCATTTT. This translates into CASSLVQDQPQHF.

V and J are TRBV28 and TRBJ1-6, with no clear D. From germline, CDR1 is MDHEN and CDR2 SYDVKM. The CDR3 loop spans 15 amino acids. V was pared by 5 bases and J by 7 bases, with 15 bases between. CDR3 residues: CASSRGSPGNSPLHF. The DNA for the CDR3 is TGTGCCAGCAGTCGCGGGTCCCCCGGAAATTCACCCCTCCACTTT. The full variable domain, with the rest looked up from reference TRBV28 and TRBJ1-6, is DVKVTQSSRYLVKRTGEKVFLECVQDMDHENMFWYRQDPGLGLRLIYFSYDVKMKEKGDIPEGYSVSREKKERFSLILESASTNQTSMYLCASSRGSPGNSPLHFGNGTRLTVT.

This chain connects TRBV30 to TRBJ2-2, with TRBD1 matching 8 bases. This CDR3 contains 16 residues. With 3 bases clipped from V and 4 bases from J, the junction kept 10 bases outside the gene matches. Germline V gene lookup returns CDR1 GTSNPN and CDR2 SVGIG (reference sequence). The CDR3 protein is CAWSLSGTGGTGELFF. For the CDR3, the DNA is TGTGCCTGGAGCTTATCCGGGACAGGCGGCACCGGGGAGCTGTTTTTT.

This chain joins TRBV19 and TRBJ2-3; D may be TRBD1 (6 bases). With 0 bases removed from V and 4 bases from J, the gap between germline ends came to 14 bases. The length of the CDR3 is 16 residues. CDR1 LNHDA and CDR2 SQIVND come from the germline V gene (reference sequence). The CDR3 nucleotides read TGTGCCAGTAGTATAGAATGGGTTGGGGGCGCAGATACGCAGTATTTT. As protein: CASSIEWVGGADTQYF.

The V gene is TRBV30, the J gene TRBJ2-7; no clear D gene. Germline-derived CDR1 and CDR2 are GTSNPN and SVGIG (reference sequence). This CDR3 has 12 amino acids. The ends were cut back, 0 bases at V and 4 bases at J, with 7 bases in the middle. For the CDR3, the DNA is TGTGCCTGGAGTGTAGGCCAATACGAGCAGTACTTC. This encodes CAWSVGQYEQYF.

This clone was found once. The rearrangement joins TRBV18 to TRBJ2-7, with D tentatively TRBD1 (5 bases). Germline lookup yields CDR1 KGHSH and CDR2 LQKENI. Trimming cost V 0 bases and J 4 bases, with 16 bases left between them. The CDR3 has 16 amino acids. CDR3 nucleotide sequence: TGTGCCAGCTCACCACCGGCAGGGATGAGTATGTACGAGCAGTACTTC. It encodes CASSPPAGMSMYEQYF. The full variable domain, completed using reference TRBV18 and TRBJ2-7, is NAGVMQNPRHLVRRRGQEARLRCSPMKGHSHVYWYRQLPEEGLKFMVYLQKENIIDESGMPKERFSAEFPKEGPSILRIQQVVRGDSAAYFCASSPPAGMSMYEQYFGPGTRLTVT.

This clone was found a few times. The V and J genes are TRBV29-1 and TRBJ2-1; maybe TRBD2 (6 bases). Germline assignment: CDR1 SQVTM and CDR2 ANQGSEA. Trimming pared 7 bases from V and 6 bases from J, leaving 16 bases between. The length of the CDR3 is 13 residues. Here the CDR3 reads CSGGGGVSNEQFF. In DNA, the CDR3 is TGCAGCGGGGGTGGCGGGGTAAGCAATGAGCAGTTCTTC.

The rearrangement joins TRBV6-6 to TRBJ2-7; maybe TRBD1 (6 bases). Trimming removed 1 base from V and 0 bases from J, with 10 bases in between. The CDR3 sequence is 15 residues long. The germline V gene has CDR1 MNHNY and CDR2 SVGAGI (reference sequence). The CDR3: CASSYYRVSSYEQYF. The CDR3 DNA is TGTGCCAGCAGTTACTACAGGGTTAGCTCCTACGAGCAGTACTTC.

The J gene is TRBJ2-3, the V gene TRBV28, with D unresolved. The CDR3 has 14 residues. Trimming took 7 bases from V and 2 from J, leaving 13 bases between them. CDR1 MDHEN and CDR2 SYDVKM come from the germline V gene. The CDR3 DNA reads TGTGCCAGCACCCCTCCCGGGCCCACAGATACGCAGTATTTT. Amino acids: CASTPPGPTDTQYF.

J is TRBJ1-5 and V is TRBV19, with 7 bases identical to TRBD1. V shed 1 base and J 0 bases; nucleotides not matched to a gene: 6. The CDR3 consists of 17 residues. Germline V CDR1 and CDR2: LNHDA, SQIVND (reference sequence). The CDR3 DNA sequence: TGTGCCAGTAGTATAGCCTGGGACAGTTATAGCAATCAGCCCCAGCATTTT. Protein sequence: CASSIAWDSYSNQPQHF.

The CDR3: CASSLGLAGRVSEQYF. CDR3 DNA sequence: TGCGCCAGCAGCTTGGGACTAGCGGGACGGGTCTCCGAGCAGTACTTC. The chain combines TRBV5-1 with TRBJ2-7; 11 nucleotides line up with TRBD2. CDR1 SGHRS and CDR2 YFSETQ come from the germline V gene. The CDR3 loop spans 16 amino acids. Germline trimming cut 0 bases from V and 6 bases from J; bases unmatched to any gene: 8. Looking up the rest from reference TRBV5-1 and TRBJ2-7 gives the full variable domain: KAGVTQTPRYLIKTRGQQVTLSCSPISGHRSVSWYQQTPGQGLQFLFEYFSETQRNKGNFPGRFSGRQFSNSRSEMNVSTLELGDSALYLCASSLGLAGRVSEQYFGPGTRLTVT.

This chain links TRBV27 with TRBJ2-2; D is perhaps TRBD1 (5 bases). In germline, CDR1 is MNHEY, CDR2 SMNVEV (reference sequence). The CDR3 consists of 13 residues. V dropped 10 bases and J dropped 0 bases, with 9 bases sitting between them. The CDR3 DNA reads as TGTGCCACGGGCAGGGCGAACACCGGGGAGCTGTTTTTT. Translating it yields CATGRANTGELFF.

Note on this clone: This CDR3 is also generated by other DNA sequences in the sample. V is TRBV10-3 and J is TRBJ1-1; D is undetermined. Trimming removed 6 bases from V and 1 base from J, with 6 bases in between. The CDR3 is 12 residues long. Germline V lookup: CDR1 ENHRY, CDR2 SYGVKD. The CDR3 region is CAISPGNTEAFF. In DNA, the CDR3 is TGTGCCATCAGCCCCGGGAACACTGAAGCTTTCTTT.

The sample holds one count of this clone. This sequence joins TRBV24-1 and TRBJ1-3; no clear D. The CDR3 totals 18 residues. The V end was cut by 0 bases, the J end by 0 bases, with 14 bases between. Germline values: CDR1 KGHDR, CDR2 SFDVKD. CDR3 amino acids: CATSDLLREWSSGNTIYF. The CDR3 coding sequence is TGTGCCACCAGTGATTTGTTAAGGGAATGGAGCTCTGGAAACACCATATATTTT.

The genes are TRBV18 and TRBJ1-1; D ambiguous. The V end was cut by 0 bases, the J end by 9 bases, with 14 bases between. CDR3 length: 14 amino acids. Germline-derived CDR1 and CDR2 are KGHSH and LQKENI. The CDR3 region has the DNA TGTGCCAGCTCACCACCGAGTTCCGAGAGGAAAGCTTTCTTT. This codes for CASSPPSSERKAFF.

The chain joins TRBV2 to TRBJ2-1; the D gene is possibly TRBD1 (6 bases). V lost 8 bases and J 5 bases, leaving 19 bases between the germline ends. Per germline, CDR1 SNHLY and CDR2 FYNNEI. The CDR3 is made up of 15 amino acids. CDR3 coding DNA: TGTGCCAGCCTACCCAGGGGAGTGGGGGACAATGAGCAGTTCTTC. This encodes CASLPRGVGDNEQFF.

The CDR3 DNA is TGTGCCAGTAGACCACAGGGGGCAGGTGGCTACACCTTC. It codes for CASRPQGAGGYTF. The chain is built from TRBV19 and TRBJ1-2; 9 bases align to TRBD1. This CDR3 has 13 amino acids. CDR1 LNHDA and CDR2 SQIVND come from the germline V gene (reference sequence). The V segment lost 6 bases and the J segment 7 bases; nucleotides outside the gene matches: 6.

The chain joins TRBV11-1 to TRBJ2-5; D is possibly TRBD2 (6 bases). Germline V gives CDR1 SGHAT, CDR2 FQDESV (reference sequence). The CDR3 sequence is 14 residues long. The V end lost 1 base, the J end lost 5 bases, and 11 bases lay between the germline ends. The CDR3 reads CASSLGNAGETQYF. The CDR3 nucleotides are TGTGCCAGCAGCTTAGGCAACGCGGGGGAGACCCAGTACTTC.